This TCR beta chain came from a study of human T cells and chemical hapten exposure. Findings and limits, study-wide: Once DPC sensitization occurred, TCRs above 1 in 1000 frequency showed no change.

As handled by the study authors: Between about 23,224 and 700,000 TCRs appeared in each sample, and the median stood at approximately 100,000. TCRdb itself ran the 5' RACE reads through MiXCR, one entry per CDR3 protein. Here the V and J calls rest on TCRdb's processing, not on the authors' analysis. The data contain tens of thousands of distinct CDR3 sequences, more than 7% of them singletons. There are 16 residues in the CDR3. Germline V CDR1 and CDR2: SGHVS, FQNEAQ. V was clipped by 3 bases and J by 2 bases; unmatched bases: 4. This clonotype is medium-sized (0.01 to 0.1%). The antigen is not known. Unfractionated whole blood was the source of the extracted total RNA.

This chain links TRBV7-8 with TRBJ2-3, with 11 bases that match TRBD2. This sequence originates from a male donor in good health. The DNA for the CDR3 is TGTGCCAGCAGCTTCCCGACTAGCGGGGACACAGATACGCAGTATTTT. It specifies CASSFPTSGDTDTQYF.